The rows below give T cell receptor beta chains drawn from one sample of a study of T cells in Graves' hyperthyroidism and ophthalmopathy. From the multiplex PCR reads, TCRdb called clonotypes with MiXCR, one entry per CDR3 protein. The sample lists around 690,000 distinct CDR3 sequences, more than 20% seen once, with 34% in the top ten. The material sequenced was blood. Receptor source: a man aged 25-40 years with Graves' ophthalmopathy. The CDR3 runs from the conserved cysteine through the conserved F or W. The D gene is left open where the match is weak. Some rows have no size entry. The others give once, few or many, or a class for an expanded clone.

d_call j_call clone_size v_call cdr3_nt cdr3_aa
TRBD1 TRBJ1-1 many TRBV11-2 TGTGCCAGCAGCTTCCGGACAGGGGGTCCAAACACTGAAGCTTTCTTT CASSFRTGGPNTEAFF
TRBD1 TRBJ1-1 - TRBV20-1 TGCAGTGCTAGAGGGGACAGGGGAAACATGAACACTGAAGCTTTCTTT CSARGDRGNMNTEAFF
TRBD1 TRBJ2-7 many TRBV28 TGTGCCAGCAGCTCGGCCGGGACAGATTACGAGCAGTACTTC CASSSAGTDYEQYF
TRBD1 TRBJ1-5 - TRBV28 TGTGCCAGCAGGTCGGGACAGGCGGTCTACCAGCCCCAGCATTTT CASRSGQAVYQPQHF
- TRBJ2-7 few TRBV14 TGTGCCAGCAGCAAAACGGGATCCACCTACGAGCAGTACTTC CASSKTGSTYEQYF
- TRBJ1-2 many TRBV3-1 TGTGCCAGCAGCCGGAGCAGGGAACATGGCTACACCTTC CASSRSREHGYTF
TRBD1 TRBJ1-1 many TRBV11-2 TGTGCCAGCAGCGGACTGGGACAGGGGTTGCCTGAAGCTTTCTTT CASSGLGQGLPEAFF
TRBD2 TRBJ2-3 many TRBV11-2 TGTGCCAGCAGCTTAGTACTGAGAACTAGCGGCACAGATACGCAGTATTTT CASSLVLRTSGTDTQYF
- TRBJ2-1 - TRBV9 TGTGCCAGCAGCCCGCACACACATACCTCCGGAGAGCAGTTCTTC CASSPHTHTSGEQFF
TRBD1 TRBJ2-7 - TRBV18 TGTGCCAGCTCAACAAGACAGGGGAGCTCCTACGAGCAGTACTTC CASSTRQGSSYEQYF
- TRBJ2-2 few TRBV29-1 TGCAGCGTTGAAGTGGGGCGACGAGACACCGGGGAGCTGTTTTTT CSVEVGRRDTGELFF
TRBD1 TRBJ2-5 - TRBV18 TGTGCCAGCTCATTGCGACAGGGCGTAGCGGAGACCCAGTACTTC CASSLRQGVAETQYF
- TRBJ1-4 - TRBV6-2/TRBV6-3 TGTGCCAGCACCCGGGGTCACAGTGAAAAACTGTTTTTT CASTRGHSEKLFF
TRBD2 TRBJ2-1 many TRBV3-1 TGTGCCAGCAGCCAAGACGTGGTAGCGGGATTCGAGCAGTTCTTC CASSQDVVAGFEQFF
- TRBJ2-5 many TRBV2 TGTGCCAGCAGTGGTCAACACCAAGAGACCCAGTACTTC CASSGQHQETQYF
- TRBJ2-3 many TRBV11-3 TGTGCCAGCAGCTTTGGGGGACATAGTACAGATACGCAGTATTTT CASSFGGHSTDTQYF
- TRBJ1-5 many TRBV11-2 TGTGCCAGCAGCTTAGCGGGAGTGGGTCAGCCCCAGCATTTT CASSLAGVGQPQHF
- TRBJ2-1 - TRBV7-9 TGTGCCAGCAGCTTAGATTCCCAGCTGGGTGAGCAGTTCTTC CASSLDSQLGEQFF
- TRBJ2-3 - TRBV10-1 TGCGCCAGCAGTGAGACCCAGGGTTTGGCAGATACGCAGTATTTT CASSETQGLADTQYF
- TRBJ1-5 few TRBV7-2 TGTGCCTGCAGTCCGGACCGGGGAAGCAATCAGCCCCAGCATTTT CACSPDRGSNQPQHF
- TRBJ1-1 - TRBV5-1 TGCGCCAGCAGCTCAGAACTTACGAACACTGAAGCTTTCTTT CASSSELTNTEAFF
TRBD2 TRBJ2-5 few TRBV10-3 TGTGCCACCGGAGACGGACTAGCGTTGGAGACCCAGTACTTC CATGDGLALETQYF
TRBD1 TRBJ1-5 few TRBV5-5 TGTGCCAGCAGCGAATCGGACAGGGGAGTTAGTGGGAGCAATCAGCCCCAGCATTTT CASSESDRGVSGSNQPQHF
TRBD1 TRBJ1-1 many TRBV12-3/TRBV12-4 TGTGCCAGCAGGCGGACAGGCATGAACACTGAAGCTTTCTTT CASRRTGMNTEAFF
- TRBJ1-1 once TRBV28 TGTGCCAGCAGTTTGCTGGACCTGAGGCTTAACATTGAAGCTTTCTTT CASSLLDLRLNIEAFF
- TRBJ2-3 - TRBV20-1 TGCAGTGCGAGGGATTTTATTTCCGATACGCAGTATTTT CSARDFISDTQYF
TRBD1 TRBJ1-1 many TRBV11-2 TGTGCCAGCAGCACTTGGACAGGCATGAACACTGAAGCTTTCTTT CASSTWTGMNTEAFF
- TRBJ2-1 many TRBV2 TGTGCCAGCAGTGATATTACTGCCCCCTCATACAATGAGCAGTTCTTC CASSDITAPSYNEQFF
- TRBJ1-1 many TRBV12-3/TRBV12-4 TGTGCCAGCACCCCGGGGCCTGAGGGCACTGAAGCTTTCTTT CASTPGPEGTEAFF
TRBD1 TRBJ1-4 - TRBV20-1 TGCAGTGCTATTAGGACAGGGCTAGGTGAAAAACTGTTTTTT CSAIRTGLGEKLFF
- TRBJ1-5 - TRBV6-2/TRBV6-3 TGTGCCAGCAGTTTAGCCTCGGACGTGTTCCTCAATCAGCCCCAGCATTTT CASSLASDVFLNQPQHF
- TRBJ2-2 - TRBV7-7 TGTGCTAGCAGCTTAGCGGTTGAGGCCGGGGAGCTGTTTTTT CASSLAVEAGELFF
TRBD2 TRBJ2-7 - TRBV5-1 TGCGCCAGCAGCGAAACCGAAGCGGGAGGATCCCACGAGCAGTACTTC CASSETEAGGSHEQYF
- TRBJ2-7 few TRBV28 TGTGCCAGCAGTTTACCCGGGACTTCCCTCGAGCAGTACTTC CASSLPGTSLEQYF
- TRBJ1-5 few TRBV28 TGTGCCAGCAGTTTGTACGGACAGTATAGCAATCAGCCCCAGCATTTT CASSLYGQYSNQPQHF
TRBD1 TRBJ2-5 - TRBV10-2 TGCGCCAGCAGTAGGACAGGGACCCAAGAGACCCAGTACTTC CASSRTGTQETQYF
- TRBJ2-3 few TRBV5-1 TGCGCCAGCAGCTTCGGGGGTCCCCTTGATACGCAGTATTTT CASSFGGPLDTQYF
- TRBJ2-7 - TRBV6-1 TGTGCCAGCAAAGAGACAGGTGGCTACGAGCAGTACTTC CASKETGGYEQYF
TRBD2 TRBJ2-3 - TRBV11-2 TGTGCCAGCAGCTCCCTAGCGGGAGGGGCCTCTAGCACAGATACGCAGTATTTT CASSSLAGGASSTDTQYF
- TRBJ2-5 - TRBV6-1 TGTGCCAGCAGTGAAGCGGCAGGAGGCCAAGAGACCCAGTACTTC CASSEAAGGQETQYF
- TRBJ1-1 - TRBV5-1 TGCGCCAGCACTGACTTGAGGTCAGCTGAAGCTTTCTTT CASTDLRSAEAFF
- TRBJ2-7 many TRBV7-6 TGTGCCAGCAGCTTAGAGGGCAGGGGAGACTACGAGCAGTACTTC CASSLEGRGDYEQYF
TRBD2 TRBJ2-1 few TRBV7-8 TGTGCCAGCAGCTCATTACTAGCGGATAGCTCCTACAATGAGCAGTTCTTC CASSSLLADSSYNEQFF
TRBD2 TRBJ2-1 - TRBV7-3 TGTGCCAGCAGCTTAGATTTTGGGACTAGGGAGTTCTTC CASSLDFGTREFF
TRBD1 TRBJ1-6 many TRBV18 TGTGCCAGCTCACCCTCCAGGGGGAATTCACCCCTCCACTTT CASSPSRGNSPLHF
TRBD1 TRBJ1-5 many TRBV28 TGTGCCAGCAGTCCTCCGACAGGGTTCAATCAGCCCCAGCATTTT CASSPPTGFNQPQHF
TRBD2 TRBJ2-3 few TRBV6-1 TGTGCCAGCAGTGACGGGGGGGTTGGAAGGGCAGATACGCAGTATTTT CASSDGGVGRADTQYF
TRBD1 TRBJ2-1 many TRBV2 TGTGCCAGCAGTGTGGAGGGACAGGGGGCTTACAATGAGCAGTTCTTC CASSVEGQGAYNEQFF
TRBD2 TRBJ2-1 few TRBV7-8 TGTGCCAGCAACTTAGAGGCTAGCGGATGGAGTGAGCAGTTCTTC CASNLEASGWSEQFF
TRBD2 TRBJ2-2 - TRBV4-2 TGTGCCAGCAGCCAAGTGCTAGCGGGAGCGAGGGGCGGGGAGCTGTTTTTT CASSQVLAGARGGELFF
TRBD2 TRBJ2-7 - TRBV18 TGTGCCAGCTCACCGACTAGCGGGGGAACCTACGAGCAGTACTTC CASSPTSGGTYEQYF
- TRBJ1-5 - TRBV24-1 TGTGCCACCAGTGACACAGGAATCCGTCAGCCCCAGCATTTT CATSDTGIRQPQHF
- TRBJ1-1 many TRBV7-8 TGTGCCAGCAGTCTTAATAGGCCCTACGACGAAGCTTTCTTT CASSLNRPYDEAFF